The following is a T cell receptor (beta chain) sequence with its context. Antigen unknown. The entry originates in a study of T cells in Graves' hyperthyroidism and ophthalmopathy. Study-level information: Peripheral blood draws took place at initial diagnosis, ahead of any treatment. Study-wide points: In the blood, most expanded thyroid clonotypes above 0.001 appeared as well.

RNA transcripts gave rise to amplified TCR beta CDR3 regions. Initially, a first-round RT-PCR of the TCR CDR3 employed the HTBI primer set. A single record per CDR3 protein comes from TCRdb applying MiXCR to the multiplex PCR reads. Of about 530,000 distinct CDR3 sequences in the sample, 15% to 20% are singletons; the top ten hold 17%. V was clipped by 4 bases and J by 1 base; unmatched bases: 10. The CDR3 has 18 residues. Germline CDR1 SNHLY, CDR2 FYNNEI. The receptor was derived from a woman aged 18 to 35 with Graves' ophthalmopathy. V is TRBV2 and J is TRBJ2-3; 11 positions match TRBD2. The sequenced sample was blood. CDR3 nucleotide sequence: TGTGCCAGCAGTGGGGGTCCAGAGACTAGCGGGGGCACAGATACGCAGTATTTT. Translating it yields CASSGGPETSGGTDTQYF.